This is a list of T cell receptor beta chains from one sample in a study of control samples from healthy donors and cancer patients. TCRdb's table, derived via immunoSEQ multiplex PCR, lists solely in-frame clones and lacks some. Seen here are 120,000 to 150,000 clones, about 91% observed once, and the top ten hold 3.2%. Material for sequencing was blood. Receptors originate from a man aged 30-40 years in good health. Both conserved end residues are part of each CDR3. A D gene is named only where the DNA matches it firmly. Some rows have no size entry. The others give once, few or many, or a class for an expanded clone.

j_gene: TRBJ1-2; abundance: .; v_gene: TRBV7-8; d_gene: .; CDR3aa: CASTPSRVVPITF; CDR3nt: TGTGCCAGCACGCCAAGCAGGGTAGTTCCGATCACCTTC
j_gene: TRBJ2-1; abundance: once; v_gene: TRBV30; d_gene: TRBD1; CDR3aa: CAWAGTGFFNEQFF; CDR3nt: TGTGCCTGGGCCGGGACAGGGTTCTTCAATGAGCAGTTCTTC
j_gene: TRBJ1-2; abundance: .; v_gene: TRBV4-2; d_gene: .; CDR3aa: CASSQGWGSSYGYTF; CDR3nt: TGTGCCAGCAGCCAAGGCTGGGGTTCCAGCTATGGCTACACCTTC
j_gene: TRBJ1-1; abundance: .; v_gene: TRBV6-5; d_gene: .; CDR3aa: CASVSRTEAFF; CDR3nt: TGTGCCAGCGTGAGCAGAACTGAAGCTTTCTTT
j_gene: TRBJ1-1; abundance: .; v_gene: TRBV9; d_gene: .; CDR3aa: CASSVVSGDTEAFF; CDR3nt: TGTGCCAGCAGCGTAGTTTCGGGGGACACTGAAGCTTTCTTT
j_gene: TRBJ2-3; abundance: few; v_gene: TRBV24-1; d_gene: TRBD1; CDR3aa: CATSDWGQGQSTDTQYF; CDR3nt: TGTGCCACCAGTGATTGGGGACAGGGGCAGAGCACAGATACGCAGTATTTT
j_gene: TRBJ2-2; abundance: .; v_gene: TRBV9; d_gene: TRBD1; CDR3aa: CASSPRQGGSTGELFF; CDR3nt: TGTGCCAGCAGCCCTCGACAGGGGGGAAGCACCGGGGAGCTGTTTTTT
j_gene: TRBJ1-6; abundance: few; v_gene: TRBV30; d_gene: .; CDR3aa: CAWSVPGESPLHF; CDR3nt: TGTGCCTGGAGTGTACCAGGGGAATCACCCCTCCACTTT
j_gene: TRBJ2-7; abundance: once; v_gene: TRBV2; d_gene: TRBD1; CDR3aa: CASTPGQGGYEQYF; CDR3nt: TGTGCCAGCACCCCGGGACAGGGGGGGTACGAGCAGTACTTC
j_gene: TRBJ1-4; abundance: .; v_gene: TRBV20-1; d_gene: .; CDR3aa: CSARSEKLFF; CDR3nt: TGCAGTGCTAGAAGTGAAAAACTGTTTTTT
j_gene: TRBJ2-2; abundance: .; v_gene: TRBV10-1; d_gene: TRBD2; CDR3aa: CASSVGLAGLTGELFF; CDR3nt: TGCGCCAGCAGTGTTGGGCTAGCGGGCCTCACCGGGGAGCTGTTTTTT
j_gene: TRBJ1-1; abundance: .; v_gene: TRBV11-1; d_gene: .; CDR3aa: CASSPLSGANTEAFF; CDR3nt: TGTGCCAGCAGCCCATTATCCGGTGCTAACACTGAAGCTTTCTTT
j_gene: TRBJ2-7; abundance: .; v_gene: TRBV10-3; d_gene: .; CDR3aa: CAVGTESSYEQYF; CDR3nt: TGTGCCGTCGGAACAGAGAGCTCCTACGAGCAGTACTTC
j_gene: TRBJ1-6; abundance: .; v_gene: TRBV19; d_gene: .; CDR3aa: CASSIDTAGLNSPLHF; CDR3nt: TGTGCCAGTAGTATAGATACGGCCGGTCTTAATTCACCCCTCCACTTT
j_gene: TRBJ1-1; abundance: .; v_gene: TRBV9; d_gene: .; CDR3aa: CASSVVSGSNTEAFF; CDR3nt: TGTGCCAGCAGCGTAGTGTCAGGCTCGAACACTGAAGCTTTCTTT
j_gene: TRBJ1-6; abundance: .; v_gene: TRBV19; d_gene: TRBD1; CDR3aa: CASSLIGTGTNSPLHF; CDR3nt: TGTGCCAGTAGTTTGATCGGGACAGGGACTAATTCACCCCTCCACTTT
j_gene: TRBJ1-4; abundance: .; v_gene: TRBV6-5; d_gene: .; CDR3aa: CASSKGTEKLFF; CDR3nt: TGTGCCAGCAGCAAAGGGACAGAAAAACTGTTTTTT
j_gene: TRBJ2-7; abundance: .; v_gene: TRBV27; d_gene: .; CDR3aa: CASSSGSDYEQYF; CDR3nt: TGTGCCAGCTCGTCGGGGTCGGACTACGAGCAGTACTTC
j_gene: TRBJ1-1; abundance: .; v_gene: TRBV12-3/TRBV12-4; d_gene: .; CDR3aa: CASSLGSHTEAFF; CDR3nt: TGTGCCAGCAGTTTAGGGTCGCACACTGAAGCTTTCTTT
j_gene: TRBJ2-7; abundance: .; v_gene: TRBV4-2; d_gene: TRBD2; CDR3aa: CASSQAGGRPRYEQYF; CDR3nt: TGTGCCAGCAGCCAAGCCGGGGGGAGGCCCCGCTACGAGCAGTACTTC
j_gene: TRBJ1-1; abundance: .; v_gene: TRBV18; d_gene: TRBD1; CDR3aa: CASSDGQGTEAFF; CDR3nt: TGTGCCAGCTCAGATGGACAGGGAACTGAAGCTTTCTTT
j_gene: TRBJ2-4; abundance: .; v_gene: TRBV30; d_gene: .; CDR3aa: CAWSVGLAKNIQYF; CDR3nt: TGTGCCTGGAGTGTAGGCCTAGCCAAAAACATTCAGTACTTC
j_gene: TRBJ1-4; abundance: .; v_gene: TRBV19; d_gene: TRBD1; CDR3aa: CASSISGTANEKLFF; CDR3nt: TGTGCCAGTAGTATCTCCGGGACAGCGAATGAAAAACTGTTTTTT
j_gene: TRBJ1-2; abundance: .; v_gene: TRBV7-9; d_gene: .; CDR3aa: CASSLDSDYGYTF; CDR3nt: TGTGCCAGCAGCCTGGACAGTGACTATGGCTACACCTTC
j_gene: TRBJ1-4; abundance: .; v_gene: TRBV28; d_gene: .; CDR3aa: CASSLVDNEKLFF; CDR3nt: TGTGCCAGCAGTTTAGTAGATAATGAAAAACTGTTTTTT
j_gene: TRBJ2-2; abundance: .; v_gene: TRBV4-1; d_gene: .; CDR3aa: CASSQVVGPETGELFF; CDR3nt: TGCGCCAGCAGCCAAGTGGTAGGCCCGGAGACCGGGGAGCTGTTTTTT
j_gene: TRBJ1-4; abundance: .; v_gene: TRBV9; d_gene: .; CDR3aa: CASSVGRGRNDEKLFF; CDR3nt: TGTGCCAGCAGCGTAGGTAGGGGGAGGAACGATGAAAAACTGTTTTTT
j_gene: TRBJ2-3; abundance: .; v_gene: TRBV5-8; d_gene: TRBD2; CDR3aa: CASNSGGTDTQYF; CDR3nt: TGTGCCAGCAACAGCGGGGGCACAGATACGCAGTATTTT
j_gene: TRBJ1-3; abundance: .; v_gene: TRBV30; d_gene: .; CDR3aa: CAWSVEGNTIYF; CDR3nt: TGTGCCTGGAGTGTCGAGGGAAACACCATATATTTT
j_gene: TRBJ2-7; abundance: once; v_gene: TRBV5-4; d_gene: .; CDR3aa: CASSTDRPYEQYF; CDR3nt: TGTGCCAGCAGCACGGACAGACCCTACGAGCAGTACTTC
j_gene: TRBJ2-3; abundance: once; v_gene: TRBV2; d_gene: TRBD2; CDR3aa: CASTGSGGVADTQYF; CDR3nt: TGTGCCAGCACCGGAAGCGGGGGGGTAGCAGATACGCAGTATTTT
j_gene: TRBJ1-4; abundance: .; v_gene: TRBV15; d_gene: TRBD1; CDR3aa: CATSRAGTGGAGKLFF; CDR3nt: TGTGCCACCAGCAGAGCAGGGACAGGGGGCGCCGGGAAACTGTTTTTT
j_gene: TRBJ2-4; abundance: .; v_gene: TRBV6-1; d_gene: TRBD2; CDR3aa: CASSVSLAGASNIQYF; CDR3nt: TGTGCCAGCAGTGTGTCACTAGCGGGGGCCTCAAACATTCAGTACTTC
j_gene: TRBJ2-7; abundance: few; v_gene: TRBV7-6; d_gene: .; CDR3aa: CASSSPGDPFEQYF; CDR3nt: TGTGCCAGCAGCTCTCCGGGAGATCCCTTCGAGCAGTACTTC
j_gene: TRBJ2-7; abundance: .; v_gene: TRBV9; d_gene: TRBD1; CDR3aa: CASSVDRADEQYF; CDR3nt: TGTGCCAGCAGCGTGGACAGGGCCGACGAGCAGTACTTC
j_gene: TRBJ1-4; abundance: .; v_gene: TRBV4-1; d_gene: .; CDR3aa: CASSQPPAPTNEKLFF; CDR3nt: TGCGCCAGCAGCCAACCGCCGGCCCCAACTAATGAAAAACTGTTTTTT
j_gene: TRBJ1-1; abundance: .; v_gene: TRBV12-5; d_gene: .; CDR3aa: CASGLPWTDNTEAFF; CDR3nt: TGTGCTAGTGGTTTGCCGTGGACAGATAACACTGAAGCTTTCTTT
j_gene: TRBJ2-6; abundance: .; v_gene: TRBV30; d_gene: .; CDR3aa: CAWSVRSRFSGANVLTF; CDR3nt: TGTGCCTGGAGTGTTCGTTCGCGGTTCTCTGGGGCCAACGTCCTGACTTTC
j_gene: TRBJ2-7; abundance: .; v_gene: TRBV9; d_gene: .; CDR3aa: CASSVAEGGASYEQYF; CDR3nt: TGTGCCAGCAGCGTAGCTGAAGGGGGGGCGTCTTACGAGCAGTACTTC
j_gene: TRBJ2-6; abundance: .; v_gene: TRBV19; d_gene: .; CDR3aa: CASSMGGGPGANVLTF; CDR3nt: TGTGCCAGTAGTATGGGAGGGGGGCCAGGGGCCAACGTCCTGACTTTC
j_gene: TRBJ2-3; abundance: .; v_gene: TRBV6-5; d_gene: .; CDR3aa: CASNQDGYTDTQYF; CDR3nt: TGTGCCAGCAATCAGGACGGATACACAGATACGCAGTATTTT
j_gene: TRBJ1-3; abundance: .; v_gene: TRBV7-9; d_gene: TRBD1; CDR3aa: CASSSDRVVGNTIYF; CDR3nt: TGTGCCAGCAGCTCGGACAGGGTCGTTGGAAACACCATATATTTT
j_gene: TRBJ2-1; abundance: .; v_gene: TRBV28; d_gene: .; CDR3aa: CASSLQVGGGQTINNEQFF; CDR3nt: TGTGCCAGCAGTTTACAGGTGGGAGGGGGCCAGACTATAAACAATGAGCAGTTCTTC
j_gene: TRBJ1-1; abundance: .; v_gene: TRBV4-1; d_gene: .; CDR3aa: CASSPRGVGTEAFF; CDR3nt: TGCGCCAGCAGCCCCCGGGGGGTCGGCACTGAAGCTTTCTTT
j_gene: TRBJ2-7; abundance: .; v_gene: TRBV20-1; d_gene: .; CDR3aa: CSARQGGEQYF; CDR3nt: TGCAGTGCTAGACAGGGGGGGGAGCAGTACTTC
j_gene: TRBJ1-5; abundance: .; v_gene: TRBV7-6; d_gene: .; CDR3aa: CASSSSRGESNQPQHF; CDR3nt: TGTGCCAGCAGCTCATCCAGGGGTGAAAGCAATCAGCCCCAGCATTTT
j_gene: TRBJ2-3; abundance: .; v_gene: TRBV5-1; d_gene: TRBD2; CDR3aa: CASSLGLAEYTDTQYF; CDR3nt: TGCGCCAGCAGCCTGGGACTAGCGGAGTACACAGATACGCAGTATTTT
j_gene: TRBJ1-5; abundance: .; v_gene: TRBV27; d_gene: .; CDR3aa: CASSSTTALGNQPQHF; CDR3nt: TGTGCCAGCAGTTCTACGACAGCTTTGGGCAATCAGCCCCAGCATTTT
j_gene: TRBJ2-7; abundance: once; v_gene: TRBV3-1/TRBV3-2; d_gene: .; CDR3aa: CASSLATSPHEQYF; CDR3nt: TGTGCCAGCAGCCTAGCTACTAGCCCCCACGAGCAGTACTTC
j_gene: TRBJ1-2; abundance: .; v_gene: TRBV6-5; d_gene: TRBD1; CDR3aa: CASSSRGDLNYGYTF; CDR3nt: TGTGCCAGCAGTTCCAGGGGGGACCTCAACTATGGCTACACCTTC
j_gene: TRBJ1-1; abundance: once; v_gene: TRBV2; d_gene: .; CDR3aa: CASNGGAEAFF; CDR3nt: TGTGCCAGCAATGGTGGCGCTGAAGCTTTCTTT
j_gene: TRBJ1-2; abundance: .; v_gene: TRBV27; d_gene: TRBD1; CDR3aa: CASSSRDRDGYTF; CDR3nt: TGTGCCAGCAGTTCGCGGGACAGGGATGGCTACACCTTC
j_gene: TRBJ1-2; abundance: .; v_gene: TRBV20-1; d_gene: .; CDR3aa: CSARDSFHGYTF; CDR3nt: TGCAGTGCTCGTGACAGTTTTCATGGCTACACCTTC
j_gene: TRBJ2-7; abundance: .; v_gene: TRBV7-9; d_gene: TRBD2; CDR3aa: CASSLELAGGPAVEQYF; CDR3nt: TGTGCCAGCAGCCTTGAGTTAGCGGGGGGGCCGGCGGTCGAGCAGTACTTC
j_gene: TRBJ2-7; abundance: .; v_gene: TRBV12-3/TRBV12-4; d_gene: .; CDR3aa: CASSSGGTAEQYF; CDR3nt: TGTGCCAGCAGTTCGGGGGGGACAGCCGAGCAGTACTTC
j_gene: TRBJ2-7; abundance: .; v_gene: TRBV11-2; d_gene: .; CDR3aa: CASSLDQGYEQYF; CDR3nt: TGTGCCAGCAGCTTAGATCAGGGGTACGAGCAGTACTTC
j_gene: TRBJ2-3; abundance: .; v_gene: TRBV2; d_gene: TRBD1; CDR3aa: CASSVSETGLRDTQYF; CDR3nt: TGTGCCAGCAGTGTGTCAGAGACAGGGTTGCGAGATACGCAGTATTTT
j_gene: TRBJ2-3; abundance: few; v_gene: TRBV7-3; d_gene: .; CDR3aa: CASSLAEATDTQYF; CDR3nt: TGTGCCAGCAGCTTAGCGGAAGCTACAGATACGCAGTATTTT
j_gene: TRBJ1-6; abundance: few; v_gene: TRBV19; d_gene: TRBD1; CDR3aa: CASSIPTGQRNSPLHF; CDR3nt: TGTGCCAGTAGTATTCCGACGGGACAGAGAAATTCACCCCTCCACTTT
j_gene: TRBJ1-6; abundance: .; v_gene: TRBV6-5; d_gene: TRBD1; CDR3aa: CASSHKGQANSPLHF; CDR3nt: TGTGCCAGCAGTCACAAAGGACAGGCCAATTCACCCCTCCACTTT